These 6 T cell receptor beta chains were all obtained from the same sample, sequenced in a study of beta chain features in type 1 diabetes. Every bit of the isolated RNA underwent reverse transcription, so sequencing read expressed TCRB transcripts. Libraries were prepared by immunoSEQ multiplex PCR; TCRdb keeps only in-frame clonotypes and omits some of them. The table shows hundreds of thousands of clones, with around 12% occurring only once. The sequenced sample was naive CD4+ T cells from blood. These receptors originate from a man younger than 35 in good health.

J is TRBJ2-1 and V is TRBV19; TRBD1 aligns across 11 bases. Losses at the gene ends were 5 bases for V and 4 bases for J; bases not matched to a gene: 7. Germline CDR1 and CDR2: LNHDA and SQIVND (reference sequence). This CDR3 comprises 16 residues. The CDR3 DNA follows: TGTGCCAGTAGTCAACCCGGGACAGGGGGGTACAATGAGCAGTTCTTC. It specifies CASSQPGTGGYNEQFF.

This clone was recorded a few times. The chain combines TRBV7-3 with TRBJ2-1; D gene unclear. Deletions cut 2 bases from V and 6 bases from J, with 8 bases between. This CDR3 has 13 residues. CDR1 and CDR2 from the germline V gene are SGHTA and FQGTGA. In nucleotides, the CDR3 is TGTGCCAGCAGCTTACTTGGCGGCAATGAGCAGTTCTTC. It encodes CASSLLGGNEQFF.

Only a few counts were recorded for this clone. The chain joins TRBV5-4 to TRBJ2-7, with 12 positions matching TRBD1. Losses at the gene ends were 4 bases for V and 10 bases for J; bases not matched to a gene: 6. The CDR3 has 13 amino acids. Germline V lookup: CDR1 SGHNT, CDR2 YYREEE (reference sequence). This CDR3 is CASSPGTGGAQYF. For the CDR3, the DNA is TGTGCCAGCAGCCCGGGGACAGGGGGCGCCCAGTACTTC.

In this sample, this clone turned up a few times. This chain connects TRBV13 to TRBJ1-5; perhaps TRBD1 as D (5 bases). Germline loops: CDR1 PRHDT, CDR2 FYEKMQ (reference sequence). Trimming removed 5 bases from V and 5 bases from J, with 10 bases in between. CDR3 length: 13 residues. CDR3 nucleotides: TGTGCCAGCAGCCCAGGGCCCGATCAGCCCCAGCATTTT. This encodes CASSPGPDQPQHF.

This clone turned up a few times. V is TRBV7-9 and J is TRBJ1-2, with D unresolved. Trimming removed 4 bases at V and 4 bases at J, with 10 bases between. This CDR3 is 13 amino acids long. Germline assignment: CDR1 SEHNR and CDR2 FQNEAQ (reference sequence). CDR3 in amino acids: CASSSGRVYGYTF. CDR3 DNA: TGTGCCAGCAGCTCGGGGAGGGTCTATGGCTACACCTTC. The complete variable domain, with remaining parts taken from reference TRBV7-9 and TRBJ1-2, reads DTGVSQNPRHKITKRGQNVTFRCDPISEHNRLYWYRQTLGQGPEFLTYFQNEAQLEKSRLLSDRFSAERPKGSFSTLEIQRTEQGDSAMYLCASSSGRVYGYTFGSGTRLTVV.

V gene TRBV7-2 combines with J gene TRBJ2-3; the D is unclear. This CDR3 has 12 amino acids. The germline V gene has CDR1 SGHTA and CDR2 FQGNSA. Between the trimmed V and J ends, which lost 5 bases and 4 bases, there was a span of 7 bases. CDR3 region: CASSPVPDTQYF. CDR3 in DNA: TGTGCCAGCAGCCCCGTCCCAGATACGCAGTATTTT.